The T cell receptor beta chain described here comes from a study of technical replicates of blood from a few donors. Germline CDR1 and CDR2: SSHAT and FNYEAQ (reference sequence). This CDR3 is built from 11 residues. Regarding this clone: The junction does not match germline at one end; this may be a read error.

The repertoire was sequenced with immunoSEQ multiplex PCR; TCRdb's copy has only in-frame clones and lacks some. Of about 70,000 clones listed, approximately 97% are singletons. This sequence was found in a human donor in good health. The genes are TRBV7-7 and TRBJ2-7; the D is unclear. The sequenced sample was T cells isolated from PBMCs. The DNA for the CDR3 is TGTGCTAGCAGCTTTCGGTACGAGCAGTACTTC. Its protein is CASSFRYEQYF.